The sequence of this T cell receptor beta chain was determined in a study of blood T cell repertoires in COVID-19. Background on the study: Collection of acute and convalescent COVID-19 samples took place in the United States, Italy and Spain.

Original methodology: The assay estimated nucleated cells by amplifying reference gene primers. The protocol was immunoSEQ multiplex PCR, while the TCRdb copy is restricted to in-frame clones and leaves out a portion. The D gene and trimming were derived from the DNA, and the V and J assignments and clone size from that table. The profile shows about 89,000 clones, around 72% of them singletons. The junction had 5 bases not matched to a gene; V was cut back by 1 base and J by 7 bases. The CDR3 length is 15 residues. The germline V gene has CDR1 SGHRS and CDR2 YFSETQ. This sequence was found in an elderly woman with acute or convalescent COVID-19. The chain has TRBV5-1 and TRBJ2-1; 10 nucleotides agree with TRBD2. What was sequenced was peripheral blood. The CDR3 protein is CASSLISGGLNEQFF. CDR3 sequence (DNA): TGCGCCAGCAGCTTGATTAGCGGGGGGCTAAATGAGCAGTTCTTC.